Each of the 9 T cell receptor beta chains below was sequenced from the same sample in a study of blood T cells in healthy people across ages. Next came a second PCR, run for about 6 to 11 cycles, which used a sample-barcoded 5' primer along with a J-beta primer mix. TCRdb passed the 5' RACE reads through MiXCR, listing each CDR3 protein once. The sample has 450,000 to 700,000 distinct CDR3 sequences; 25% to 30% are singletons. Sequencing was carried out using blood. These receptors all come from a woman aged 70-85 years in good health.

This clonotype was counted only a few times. The CDR3 spells CASNLRDTQYF. The CDR3 DNA is TGTGCCAGCAACCTCCGGGACACCCAGTACTTC. The rearrangement joins TRBV7-2 to TRBJ2-5, with D perhaps assigned TRBD1 or TRBD2 (5 bases each). V lost 7 bases to trimming and J lost 8 bases, with 11 bases between them. The CDR3 totals 11 residues. Germline V CDR1 and CDR2: SGHTA, FQGNSA.

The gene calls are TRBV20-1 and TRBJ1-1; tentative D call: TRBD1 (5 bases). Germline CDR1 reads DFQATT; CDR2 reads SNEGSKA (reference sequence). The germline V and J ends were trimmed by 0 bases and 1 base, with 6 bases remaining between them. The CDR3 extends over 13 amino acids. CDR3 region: CSARDRANTEAFF. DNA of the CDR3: TGCAGTGCTAGAGACAGGGCGAACACTGAAGCTTTCTTT.

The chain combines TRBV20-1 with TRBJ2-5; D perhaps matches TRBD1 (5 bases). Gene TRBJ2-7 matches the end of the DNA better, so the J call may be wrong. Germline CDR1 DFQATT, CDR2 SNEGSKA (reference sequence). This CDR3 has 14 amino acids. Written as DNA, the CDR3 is TGCAGTGCTAGAGGGAGTAGGGGTTCCTACGAGCAGTACTTC. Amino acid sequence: CSARGSRGSYEQYF.

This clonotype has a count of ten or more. The CDR3 spells CASSQDHGGGETQYF. The CDR3 nucleotides are TGTGCCAGCAGCCAAGATCACGGGGGTGGAGAGACCCAGTACTTC. The gene calls are TRBV4-2 and TRBJ2-5, with D perhaps TRBD2 (6 bases). Between the trimmed V and J ends, which lost 0 bases and 4 bases, there was a span of 12 bases. The CDR3 covers 15 residues. Germline-derived CDR1 and CDR2 are LGHNA and YNFKEQ.

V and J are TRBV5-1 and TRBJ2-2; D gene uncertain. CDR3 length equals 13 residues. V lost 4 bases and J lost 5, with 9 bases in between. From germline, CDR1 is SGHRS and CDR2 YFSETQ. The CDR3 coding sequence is TGCGCCAGCAGCCTGGACCCTACCGGGGAGCTGTTTTTT. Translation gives CASSLDPTGELFF.

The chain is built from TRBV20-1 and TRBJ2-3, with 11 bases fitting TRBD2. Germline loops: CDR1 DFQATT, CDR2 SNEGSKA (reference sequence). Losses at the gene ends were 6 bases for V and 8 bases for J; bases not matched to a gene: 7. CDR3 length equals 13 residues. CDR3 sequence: CSAPGTSGATQYF. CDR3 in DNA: TGCAGTGCCCCCGGGACTAGCGGTGCTACGCAGTATTTT.

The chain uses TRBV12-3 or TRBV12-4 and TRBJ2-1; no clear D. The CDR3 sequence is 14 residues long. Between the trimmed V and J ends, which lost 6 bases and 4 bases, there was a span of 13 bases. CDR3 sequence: CASSPSPLYNEQFF. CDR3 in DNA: TGTGCCAGCAGCCCTTCTCCCCTATACAATGAGCAGTTCTTC.

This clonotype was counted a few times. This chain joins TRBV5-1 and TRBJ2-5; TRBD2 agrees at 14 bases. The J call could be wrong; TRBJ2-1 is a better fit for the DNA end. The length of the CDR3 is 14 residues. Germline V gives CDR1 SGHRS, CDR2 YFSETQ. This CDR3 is CASRGTSGGLQQFF. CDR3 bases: TGCGCCAGCCGCGGGACTAGCGGGGGACTCCAGCAGTTCTTC.

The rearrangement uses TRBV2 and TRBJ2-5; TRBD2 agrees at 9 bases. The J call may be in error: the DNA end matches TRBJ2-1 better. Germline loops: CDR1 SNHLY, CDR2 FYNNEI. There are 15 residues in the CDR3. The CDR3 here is CASSDDSGGYNEQFF. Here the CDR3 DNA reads TGTGCCAGCAGTGACGATAGCGGGGGTTACAATGAGCAGTTCTTC.